Listed below are T cell receptor beta chains from one sample, sequenced in a study of blood T cell repertoires in COVID-19. This table comes from immunoSEQ multiplex PCR, and its TCRdb copy is limited to in-frame clones, with some not included. The sample holds 250,000 or so clones, roughly 90% seen once. The material sequenced was PBMCs or T cells enriched from blood (not recorded which). The receptor source for this set is a man aged 35 to 55 who had been exposed to COVID-19. Both conserved end residues are trimmed from each CDR3. Clone size, where shown, is once, few, many, or a class for clones that have expanded.

once	TRBV24-1	TRBJ2-1	ATSGSSYNEQF
once	TRBV30	TRBJ1-5	AWSVRQLGGNQPQH
-	TRBV28	TRBJ1-2	ASRFGDRGLYGYT
-	TRBV10-3	TRBJ1-1	AISGRGGNTEAF
-	TRBV19	TRBJ2-7	ASSPGTIASLEQY
-	TRBV28	TRBJ2-7	ASSPGQSPYEQY
-	TRBV5-6	TRBJ2-5	ASSLLGSGSGRFGETQY
-	TRBV4-2	TRBJ1-3	ASSQERSSSGNTIY
once	TRBV19	TRBJ1-3	ASRRQGIGNTIY
-	TRBV28	TRBJ1-2	ASSLGQGRGYT
-	TRBV7-6	TRBJ1-1	ASSLRDRGIAF
-	TRBV10-3	TRBJ1-5	AIRQEHQPQH
-	TRBV7-3	TRBJ2-1	ASSRTGGSYNEQF
-	TRBV15	TRBJ1-1	ATSRAQGDTEAF
-	TRBV4-1	TRBJ2-5	ASSLAGGGETQY
-	TRBV18	TRBJ1-1	ASSPTGVGEAF
-	TRBV27	TRBJ1-2	ASSQSSGTLDGYT
-	TRBV28	TRBJ1-2	ASTISTGGNYGYT
-	TRBV30	TRBJ1-2	AWSDWGQGHGYT
-	TRBV27	TRBJ2-2	ASSLSYSGTNTGELF
-	TRBV5-4	TRBJ1-2	ASSLGAGGGDYGYT
-	TRBV19	TRBJ2-2	ASSRGLAGDTGELF
-	TRBV4-2	TRBJ2-7	ASSQELAGENLFSYEQY
-	TRBV4-1	TRBJ2-5	ASSQDLTSGRAEYQETQY
-	TRBV29-1	TRBJ1-5	SVEDAAGGQGQH
-	TRBV15	TRBJ2-7	ATSRARELTNEQY
-	TRBV3-1/TRBV3-2	TRBJ1-6	ASSLHLSPYNSPLH
-	TRBV28	TRBJ2-6	ASSLYGSSGANVLT
-	TRBV27	TRBJ2-7	ASTTLGTGINEQY
-	TRBV5-4	TRBJ1-2	ASRVGGARGYT
-	TRBV5-1	TRBJ2-7	ASSLGDSSYEQY
-	TRBV5-6	TRBJ2-2	ASSLAEGSYTGELF
-	TRBV7-2	TRBJ1-6	ASSLGQGTYNSPLH
-	TRBV15	TRBJ2-7	ATSMTGPISYEQY
-	TRBV5-4	TRBJ2-5	ASSPSTGLETQY
once	TRBV5-5	TRBJ1-2	ASSLAGQANYGYT
-	TRBV12-5	TRBJ2-3	ASGLTQGITRRGTGTDTQY
-	TRBV14	TRBJ2-3	ASSQDAAGSSTDTQY
-	TRBV5-4	TRBJ1-1	ASSLGQGATEAF